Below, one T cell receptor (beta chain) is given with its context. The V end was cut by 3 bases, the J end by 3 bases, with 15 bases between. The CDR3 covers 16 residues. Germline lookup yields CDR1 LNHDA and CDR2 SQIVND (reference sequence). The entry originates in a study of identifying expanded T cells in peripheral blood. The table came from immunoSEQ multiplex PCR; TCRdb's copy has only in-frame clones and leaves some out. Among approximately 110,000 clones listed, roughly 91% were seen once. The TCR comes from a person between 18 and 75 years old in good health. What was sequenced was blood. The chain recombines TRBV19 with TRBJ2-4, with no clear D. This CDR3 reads CASSISFAVLKNIQYF. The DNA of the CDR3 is TGTGCCAGTAGTATTTCGTTCGCTGTCCTCAAAAACATTCAGTACTTC. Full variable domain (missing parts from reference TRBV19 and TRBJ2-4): DGGITQSPKYLFRKEGQNVTLSCEQNLNHDAMYWYRQDPGQGLRLIYYSQIVNDFQKGDIAEGYSVSREKKESFPLTVTSAQKNPTAFYLCASSISFAVLKNIQYFGAGTRLSVL.